A selection of T cell receptor beta chains follows, all from one sample in a study of regulatory T cells in long-lasting Graves disease. Each CDR3 protein is one row after TCRdb ran MiXCR on the multiplex PCR reads. The sample lists approximately 480,000 distinct CDR3 sequences, under 20% occurring once. This sample also appeared in a second study, on T cells in Graves' hyperthyroidism and ophthalmopathy.

Source: peripheral blood mononuclear cells (PBMCs), taken at new diagnosis, from a patient treated with antithyroid drugs. The receptors stem from a man in his forties with Graves disease. Each CDR3 is given with its conserved first and last residue. Each record gives: clone size, D gene, J gene, V gene, CDR3 protein, CDR3 DNA. D genes are given only for firm matches. The size of a clone is reported for some rows only, either as once, few or many, or as a class for expanded clones.

clone_size: many; d_call: .; j_call: TRBJ2-1; v_call: TRBV5-1; cdr3_aa: CASSIGGGLGGYNEQFF; cdr3_nt: TGCGCCAGCAGCATTGGGGGGGGGCTAGGTGGGTACAATGAGCAGTTCTTC
clone_size: few; d_call: TRBD1; j_call: TRBJ1-2; v_call: TRBV20-1; cdr3_aa: CSARGQGIGYGYTF; cdr3_nt: TGCAGTGCTAGGGGACAGGGGATTGGCTATGGCTACACCTTC
clone_size: .; d_call: .; j_call: TRBJ2-5; v_call: TRBV6-2/TRBV6-3; cdr3_aa: CASSYPETQYF; cdr3_nt: TGTGCCAGCAGTTACCCAGAGACCCAGTACTTC
clone_size: few; d_call: TRBD1; j_call: TRBJ1-2; v_call: TRBV19; cdr3_aa: CASTQDRGYGYTF; cdr3_nt: TGTGCCAGTACCCAGGACAGGGGCTATGGCTACACCTTC
clone_size: many; d_call: .; j_call: TRBJ1-5; v_call: TRBV28; cdr3_aa: CASSFGTGNQPQHF; cdr3_nt: TGTGCCAGCAGCTTCGGGACGGGGAATCAGCCCCAGCATTTT
clone_size: .; d_call: TRBD1; j_call: TRBJ2-2; v_call: TRBV7-9; cdr3_aa: CASSSYGTGNTGELFF; cdr3_nt: TGTGCCAGCAGCTCCTACGGGACAGGGAACACCGGGGAGCTGTTTTTT
clone_size: many; d_call: .; j_call: TRBJ1-1; v_call: TRBV28; cdr3_aa: CASNQLDRDGTEAFF; cdr3_nt: TGTGCCAGCAACCAACTTGACCGGGACGGGACTGAAGCTTTCTTT
clone_size: .; d_call: .; j_call: TRBJ1-5; v_call: TRBV27; cdr3_aa: CASSPIPGSAQPQHF; cdr3_nt: TGTGCCAGCAGCCCTATTCCAGGGTCCGCTCAGCCCCAGCATTTT
clone_size: many; d_call: .; j_call: TRBJ1-2; v_call: TRBV2; cdr3_aa: CASSPRSNYGYTF; cdr3_nt: TGTGCCAGCAGCCCCAGGAGCAACTATGGCTACACCTTC
clone_size: many; d_call: TRBD1; j_call: TRBJ1-5; v_call: TRBV6-2/TRBV6-3; cdr3_aa: CASSYSGTGVDQPQHF; cdr3_nt: TGTGCCAGCAGTTACTCGGGGACAGGGGTGGATCAGCCCCAGCATTTT
clone_size: once; d_call: TRBD2; j_call: TRBJ2-3; v_call: TRBV27; cdr3_aa: CASSSLAGGPDTPYF; cdr3_nt: TGTGCCAGCAGTTCACTAGCGGGAGGCCCAGATACGCCGTATTTT
clone_size: few; d_call: .; j_call: TRBJ1-1; v_call: TRBV14; cdr3_aa: CASSQEGRGRRNTEAFF; cdr3_nt: TGTGCCAGCAGCCAAGAAGGAAGGGGCAGACGGAACACTGAAGCTTTCTTT
clone_size: many; d_call: TRBD2; j_call: TRBJ2-1; v_call: TRBV7-8; cdr3_aa: CATTGLAGAREQFF; cdr3_nt: TGTGCCACCACAGGACTAGCGGGAGCACGGGAGCAGTTCTTC
clone_size: many; d_call: .; j_call: TRBJ2-7; v_call: TRBV7-2; cdr3_aa: CASSLAWGSVSYEQYF; cdr3_nt: TGTGCCAGCAGCTTAGCTTGGGGGTCAGTCTCCTACGAGCAGTACTTC
clone_size: many; d_call: TRBD2; j_call: TRBJ2-7; v_call: TRBV11-2; cdr3_aa: CASSPTSGDYEQYF; cdr3_nt: TGTGCCAGCAGCCCAACTAGCGGAGACTACGAGCAGTACTTC
clone_size: many; d_call: .; j_call: TRBJ1-2; v_call: TRBV7-6; cdr3_aa: CASSLAGGFGYTF; cdr3_nt: TGTGCCAGCAGCTTAGCCGGGGGTTTTGGCTACACCTTC
clone_size: .; d_call: .; j_call: TRBJ2-7; v_call: TRBV28; cdr3_aa: CASCYEQYF; cdr3_nt: TGTGCCAGTTGTTACGAGCAGTACTTC
clone_size: many; d_call: TRBD1; j_call: TRBJ2-7; v_call: TRBV5-1; cdr3_aa: CASSFNTGTDYEQYF; cdr3_nt: TGCGCCAGCAGCTTTAACACCGGGACAGATTACGAGCAGTACTTC
clone_size: .; d_call: .; j_call: TRBJ2-2; v_call: TRBV4-1; cdr3_aa: CASSQEMRTANTGELFF; cdr3_nt: TGCGCCAGCAGCCAAGAGATGAGGACAGCGAACACCGGGGAGCTGTTTTTT
clone_size: .; d_call: .; j_call: TRBJ1-3; v_call: TRBV3-1; cdr3_aa: CASSQGQGNTVHF; cdr3_nt: TGTGCCAGCAGCCAGGGACAAGGAAACACCGTACATTTT
clone_size: many; d_call: .; j_call: TRBJ2-5; v_call: TRBV2; cdr3_aa: CASLVGLAAETQYF; cdr3_nt: TGTGCCAGCCTGGTGGGATTAGCGGCAGAGACCCAGTACTTC
clone_size: many; d_call: TRBD2; j_call: TRBJ2-1; v_call: TRBV24-1; cdr3_aa: CATSRLAGGGEQFF; cdr3_nt: TGTGCCACCAGCAGACTAGCGGGCGGAGGTGAGCAGTTCTTC
clone_size: few; d_call: .; j_call: TRBJ1-5; v_call: TRBV25-1; cdr3_aa: CASSGWNQPQHF; cdr3_nt: TGTGCCAGCAGTGGTTGGAATCAGCCCCAGCATTTT
clone_size: many; d_call: .; j_call: TRBJ2-7; v_call: TRBV12-3/TRBV12-4; cdr3_aa: CASSFYSYEQYF; cdr3_nt: TGTGCCAGCAGTTTTTACAGCTACGAGCAGTACTTC
clone_size: many; d_call: .; j_call: TRBJ2-7; v_call: TRBV5-1; cdr3_aa: CASSLGQVYEQYF; cdr3_nt: TGTGCCAGCAGCTTAGGGCAGGTTTACGAGCAGTACTTC
clone_size: few; d_call: TRBD1; j_call: TRBJ2-2; v_call: TRBV7-8; cdr3_aa: CASSPVRDRGRTGELFF; cdr3_nt: TGTGCCAGCAGCCCCGTTCGGGACAGGGGTCGCACCGGGGAGCTGTTTTTT
clone_size: few; d_call: TRBD2; j_call: TRBJ2-2; v_call: TRBV19; cdr3_aa: CASRGRSGAGTGELFF; cdr3_nt: TGTGCCAGTCGCGGCCGCTCCGGAGCGGGGACCGGGGAGCTGTTTTTT
clone_size: many; d_call: .; j_call: TRBJ2-7; v_call: TRBV28; cdr3_aa: CASSPWRVVSYEQYF; cdr3_nt: TGTGCCAGCAGCCCTTGGAGGGTAGTCTCCTACGAGCAGTACTTC
clone_size: few; d_call: TRBD2; j_call: TRBJ2-3; v_call: TRBV5-1; cdr3_aa: CASSFSSGITDTQYF; cdr3_nt: TGCGCCAGCAGCTTCTCTAGCGGGATCACAGATACGCAGTATTTT
clone_size: once; d_call: .; j_call: TRBJ2-5; v_call: TRBV6-5; cdr3_aa: CASSYGQETQYF; cdr3_nt: TGTGCCAGCAGTTACGGTCAGGAGACCCAGTACTTC
clone_size: .; d_call: TRBD2; j_call: TRBJ2-1; v_call: TRBV6-2/TRBV6-3; cdr3_aa: CASSSGLASEQFF; cdr3_nt: TGTGCCAGCAGCTCGGGACTAGCAAGTGAGCAGTTCTTC
clone_size: many; d_call: .; j_call: TRBJ1-1; v_call: TRBV11-2; cdr3_aa: CASSPEGYRYTEAFF; cdr3_nt: TGTGCCAGCAGCCCAGAGGGGTACCGGTACACTGAAGCTTTCTTT
clone_size: few; d_call: TRBD2; j_call: TRBJ2-2; v_call: TRBV3-1; cdr3_aa: CASSQVLAGGRNTGELFF; cdr3_nt: TGTGCCAGCAGCCAAGTACTAGCGGGAGGGAGGAACACCGGGGAGCTGTTTTTT
clone_size: many; d_call: .; j_call: TRBJ1-1; v_call: TRBV28; cdr3_aa: CASRAGTEAFF; cdr3_nt: TGTGCCAGCAGAGCGGGCACTGAAGCTTTCTTT
clone_size: .; d_call: .; j_call: TRBJ2-3; v_call: TRBV10-3; cdr3_aa: CAISEIEADTQYF; cdr3_nt: TGTGCCATCAGTGAAATAGAAGCAGATACGCAGTATTTT
clone_size: few; d_call: TRBD1; j_call: TRBJ1-4; v_call: TRBV20-1; cdr3_aa: CSARGQGEEKLFF; cdr3_nt: TGCAGTGCAAGAGGACAGGGGGAAGAAAAACTGTTTTTT
clone_size: few; d_call: .; j_call: TRBJ2-6; v_call: TRBV19; cdr3_aa: CASSMLQGSGANVLTF; cdr3_nt: TGTGCCAGTAGTATGTTACAGGGCTCTGGGGCCAACGTCCTGACTTTC
clone_size: few; d_call: .; j_call: TRBJ2-7; v_call: TRBV7-9; cdr3_aa: CASSLSGRTLYEQYF; cdr3_nt: TGTGCCAGCAGCTTAAGTGGACGGACCCTCTACGAGCAGTACTTC
clone_size: many; d_call: .; j_call: TRBJ1-6; v_call: TRBV28; cdr3_aa: CASRSAGRGKLYNSPLHF; cdr3_nt: TGTGCCAGCCGTTCGGCGGGTCGTGGGAAGCTTTACAATTCACCCCTCCACTTT
clone_size: few; d_call: TRBD1; j_call: TRBJ1-4; v_call: TRBV5-1; cdr3_aa: CASSPGTASEKLFF; cdr3_nt: TGCGCCAGCAGCCCCGGGACAGCTTCCGAAAAACTGTTTTTT
clone_size: .; d_call: .; j_call: TRBJ2-7; v_call: TRBV20-1; cdr3_aa: CSATGGGFNSYEQYF; cdr3_nt: TGCAGTGCAACAGGGGGAGGGTTTAACTCCTACGAGCAGTACTTC